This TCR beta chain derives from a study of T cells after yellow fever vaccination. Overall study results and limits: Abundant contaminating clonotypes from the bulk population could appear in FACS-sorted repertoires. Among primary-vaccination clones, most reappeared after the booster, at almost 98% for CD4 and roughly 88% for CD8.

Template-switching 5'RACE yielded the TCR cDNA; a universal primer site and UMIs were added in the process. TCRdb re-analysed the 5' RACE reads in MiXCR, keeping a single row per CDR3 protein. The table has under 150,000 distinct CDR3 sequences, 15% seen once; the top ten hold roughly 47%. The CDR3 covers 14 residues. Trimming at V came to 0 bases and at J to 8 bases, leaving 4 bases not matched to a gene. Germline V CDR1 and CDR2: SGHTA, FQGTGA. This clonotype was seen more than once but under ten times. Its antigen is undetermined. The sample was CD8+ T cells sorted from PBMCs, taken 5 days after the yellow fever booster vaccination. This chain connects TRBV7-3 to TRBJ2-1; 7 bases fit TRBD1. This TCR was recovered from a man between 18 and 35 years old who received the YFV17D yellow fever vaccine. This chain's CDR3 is CASSLTTGLHEQFF. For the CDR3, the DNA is TGTGCCAGCAGCTTAACGACAGGGTTGCATGAGCAGTTCTTC.